This entry is about one TCR beta chain. The data derive from a study of blood T cell repertoires in COVID-19. Study information: Sample material is recorded as cDNA or gDNA derived from T cells, B-cell-depleted T cells, or PBMCs.

During active infection, Seattle patients enrolled and were then monitored through disease. Repertoires were generated with immunoSEQ multiplex PCR, while TCRdb's copy carries only in-frame clones and drops some. There are about 300,000 clones in the sample; around 90% occur only once, and about 6.8% lies in the top ten. Trimming stripped 3 bases from V and 0 bases from J, with 10 bases between. This CDR3 comprises 15 residues. Per germline, CDR1 MNHEY and CDR2 SMNVEV (reference sequence). The chain combines TRBV27 with TRBJ2-3; possibly TRBD2 for D (5 bases). The sequenced sample was peripheral blood. The TCR was taken from a woman aged 25 to 39 with COVID-19, enrolled during active disease. This chain's CDR3 is CASSLGEISTDTQYF. Written as DNA, the CDR3 is TGTGCCAGCAGTTTGGGAGAAATTAGCACAGATACGCAGTATTTT.